The clone carrying this T cell receptor beta chain has a single count. Its antigen is still unknown. Relative to the germline gene, one junction end is altered; a read error may explain this. This record belongs to a study of cytomegalovirus exposure and HLA in healthy donors. The CDR3 consists of 20 residues. The V gene's germline CDR1 is WNHNN and CDR2 SYGVQD (reference sequence). Whole-study findings and limits: Most of the TCR beta V segments (in an earlier analysis) were productive either about 87% or about 30% of the time.

A multiplex PCR was run with 60 Vbeta primers and 13 Jbeta primers. The table came from immunoSEQ multiplex PCR; TCRdb's copy has only in-frame clones and leaves some out. The repertoire has some 120,000 clones, roughly 80% of them found once; the top ten carry over 5%. Sequenced: PBMCs. The receptor was isolated from a woman between 40 and 55 years old in good health and CMV-seronegative. This chain connects TRBV10-1 to TRBJ2-6, with 10 bases lining up with TRBD1. The CDR3, as DNA: TGCGCCACCAGAATAAGACTTCGGGACAGGGGTTCTTGGGGGGCCAACGGCCTGACTTTC. This encodes CATRIRLRDRGSWGANGLTF.